Described below is a single T cell receptor beta chain sequence and its context. V gave up 0 bases and J gave up 4 bases; unmatched junction bases: 17. From germline, CDR1 is SGDLS and CDR2 YYNGEE. The CDR3 covers 19 residues. The data stem from a study of T-cell reconstitution after alpha-beta-depleted transplantation in children. Molecular barcoding with unique molecular identifiers was used for the TCRbeta library. One entry per CDR3 protein results from TCRdb running MiXCR on the PCR reads. Counted here are more than 200,000 distinct CDR3 sequences, about 24% occurring once; the ten biggest clones make up roughly 5%.

This TCR was sampled from a female patient between 2 and 10 years old who had a stem cell transplant for congenital amegakaryocytic thrombocytopenia, so the T cells may come from the graft donor. This rearrangement joins TRBV9 to TRBJ1-1; 8 positions match TRBD1. The sequencing here drew on PBMCs, mostly from graft donor cells, taken 360 days after TCRalphabeta/CD19-depleted stem cell transplant. As DNA, the CDR3 is TGTGCCAGCAGCGTAGGGTTTCGGGACAGGCGAATTCCCCGCACTGAAGCTTTCTTT. It is translated as CASSVGFRDRRIPRTEAFF.